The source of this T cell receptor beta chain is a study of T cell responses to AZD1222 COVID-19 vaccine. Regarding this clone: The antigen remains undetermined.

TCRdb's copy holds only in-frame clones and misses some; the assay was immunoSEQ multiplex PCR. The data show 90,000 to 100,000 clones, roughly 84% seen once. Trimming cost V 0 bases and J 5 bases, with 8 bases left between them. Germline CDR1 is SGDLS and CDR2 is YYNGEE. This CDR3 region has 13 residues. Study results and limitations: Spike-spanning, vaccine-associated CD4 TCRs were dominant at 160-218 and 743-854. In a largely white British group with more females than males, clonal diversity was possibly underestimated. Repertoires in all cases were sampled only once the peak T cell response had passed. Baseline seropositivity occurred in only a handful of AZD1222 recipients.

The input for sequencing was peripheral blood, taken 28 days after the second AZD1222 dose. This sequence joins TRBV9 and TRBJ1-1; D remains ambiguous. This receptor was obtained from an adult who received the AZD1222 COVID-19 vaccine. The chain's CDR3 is CASSVEGLTEAFF. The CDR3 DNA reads TGTGCCAGCAGCGTAGAAGGGTTGACTGAAGCTTTCTTT.